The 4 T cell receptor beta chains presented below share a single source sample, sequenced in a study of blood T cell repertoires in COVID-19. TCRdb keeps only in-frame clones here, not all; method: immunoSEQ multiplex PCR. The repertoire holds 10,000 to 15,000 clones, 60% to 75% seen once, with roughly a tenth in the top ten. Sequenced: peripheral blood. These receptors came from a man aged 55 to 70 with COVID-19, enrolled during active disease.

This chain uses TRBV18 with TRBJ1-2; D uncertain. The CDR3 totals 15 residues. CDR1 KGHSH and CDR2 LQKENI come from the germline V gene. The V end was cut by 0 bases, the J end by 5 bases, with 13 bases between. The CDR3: CASSPPIFSGYGYTF. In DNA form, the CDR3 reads TGTGCCAGCTCACCACCGATTTTTAGCGGATATGGCTACACCTTC.

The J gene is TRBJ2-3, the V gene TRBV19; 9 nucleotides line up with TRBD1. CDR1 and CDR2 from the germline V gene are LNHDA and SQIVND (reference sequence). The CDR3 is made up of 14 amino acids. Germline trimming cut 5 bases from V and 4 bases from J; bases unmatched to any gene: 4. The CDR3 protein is CASSSDRGADTQYF. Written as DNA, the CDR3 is TGTGCCAGTAGTTCGGACAGGGGTGCAGATACGCAGTATTTT.

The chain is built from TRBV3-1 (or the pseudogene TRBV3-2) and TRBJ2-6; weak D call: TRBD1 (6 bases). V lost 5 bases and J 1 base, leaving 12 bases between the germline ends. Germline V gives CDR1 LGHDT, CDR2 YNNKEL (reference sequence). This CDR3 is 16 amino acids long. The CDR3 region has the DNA TGTGCCAGCAGCTTGCGGACAGTTTCTGGGGCCAACGTCCTGACTTTC. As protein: CASSLRTVSGANVLTF.

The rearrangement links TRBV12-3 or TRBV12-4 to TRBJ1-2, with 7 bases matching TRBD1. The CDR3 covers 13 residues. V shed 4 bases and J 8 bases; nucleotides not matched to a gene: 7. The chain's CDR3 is CASSYRGLGGYTF. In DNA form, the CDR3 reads TGTGCCAGCAGTTATAGGGGGCTGGGGGGCTACACCTTC.